The 28 T cell receptor beta chains in this list originate from one sample, sequenced in a study of blood T cell repertoires in COVID-19. The table came from immunoSEQ multiplex PCR; TCRdb's copy has only in-frame clones and leaves some out. The sample includes about 270,000 clones, 80% to 90% of them seen just once. The sequencing sample was made of PBMCs or T cells enriched from blood (not recorded which). The receptors stem from a woman between 18 and 29 years old who had recovered from COVID-19.

This clone was seen just once. V and J are TRBV5-3 and TRBJ1-5, with 12 bases lining up with TRBD1. TRBV5-3 is given ORF status, its function remaining uncertain. V shed 3 bases, J shed 7 bases, and the junction held 5 bases outside the gene matches. CDR3 length: 15 residues. The CDR3 loop reads CARSSGQGAGQPQHF. The CDR3 bases are TGTGCCAGAAGCTCGGGACAGGGGGCTGGACAGCCCCAGCATTTT.

This rearrangement joins TRBV5-1 to TRBJ2-3; D is unresolved. Trimming stripped 2 bases from V and 2 bases from J, with 15 bases between. The germline CDR1 and CDR2 sequences are SGHRS and YFSETQ. CDR3 length: 16 residues. The CDR3, as DNA: TGCGCCAGCAGCTTCAGACCGCGCGGTGACACAGATACGCAGTATTTT. Translated: CASSFRPRGDTDTQYF.

V usage is TRBV11-2 and J usage is TRBJ2-7; 9 bases agree with TRBD1. The V gene end was trimmed by 5 bases and the J gene end by 3 bases; junction bases not matched to a gene: 5. This CDR3 is built from 14 residues. Germline-derived CDR1 and CDR2 are SGHAT and FQNNGV. CDR3: CASSPTGGSYEQYF. The CDR3 coding sequence is TGTGCCAGCAGCCCGACAGGGGGGAGCTACGAGCAGTACTTC. Full variable domain (remainder filled in from reference TRBV11-2 and TRBJ2-7): EAGVAQSPRYKIIEKRQSVAFWCNPISGHATLYWYQQILGQGPKLLIQFQNNGVVDDSQLPKDRFSAERLKGVDSTLKIQPAKLEDSAVYLCASSPTGGSYEQYFGPGTRLTVT.

CDR3 coding DNA: TGTGCCAGCAGCTTTGGTCTGGTGAGGGATAATTCACCCCTCCACTTT. It is translated as CASSFGLVRDNSPLHF. This chain connects TRBV5-6 to TRBJ1-6; the D is unclear. The CDR3 length is 16 residues. V was cut by 2 bases and J by 5 bases, with 14 bases left in between. Per the germline V gene, CDR1 is SGHDT and CDR2 is YYEEEE.

The V gene is TRBV11-3, the J gene TRBJ2-2, with 9 bases that match TRBD1. Germline trimming cut 5 bases from V and 3 bases from J; bases unmatched to any gene: 1. Per germline, CDR1 SGHNT and CDR2 YENEEA. CDR3 length equals 14 residues. CDR3 in amino acids: CASSRQGDTGELFF. The CDR3 DNA is TGTGCCAGCAGCCGACAGGGGGACACCGGGGAGCTGTTTTTT.

The chain is built from TRBV28 and TRBJ1-2, with D hard to call. Trimming took off 5 bases at V and 0 bases at J, with 4 bases between the two ends. CDR1 and CDR2 (germline): MDHEN, SYDVKM. The CDR3 extends over 12 amino acids. CDR3 protein: CASSPSNYGYTF. The CDR3 region has the DNA TGTGCCAGCAGTCCCTCTAACTATGGCTACACCTTC.

V and J are TRBV20-1 and TRBJ1-1; a possible D gene is TRBD1 (6 bases). CDR1 and CDR2 from the germline V gene are DFQATT and SNEGSKA (reference sequence). This CDR3 region has 11 residues. Trimming took off 2 bases at V and 7 bases at J, with 8 bases between the two ends. For the CDR3, the DNA is TGCAGTGCTAGAAGGGGGAATGAAGCTTTCTTT. This translates into CSARRGNEAFF.

This chain links TRBV7-2 with TRBJ1-5; 8 nucleotides align to TRBD1. The J segment lost 6 bases and the V segment lost 3 bases, leaving 4 bases of the junction unmatched. From germline, CDR1 is SGHTA and CDR2 FQGNSA. CDR3 length: 14 residues. The CDR3 is CASSFHRGGQPQHF. The CDR3 DNA sequence: TGTGCCAGCAGCTTTCACAGGGGGGGTCAGCCCCAGCATTTT.

The chain carries TRBV19 and TRBJ2-2; 15 bases agree with TRBD2. The CDR3 sequence is 18 residues long. CDR1 LNHDA and CDR2 SQIVND come from the germline V gene (reference sequence). V shed 7 bases and J 1 base; nucleotides not matched to a gene: 7. The CDR3 region has the DNA TGTGCCAGTATGGGACTAGCGGGGGGATTGTGGAACACCGGGGAGCTGTTTTTT. It specifies CASMGLAGGLWNTGELFF.

This chain uses TRBV15 with TRBJ2-1; possible D gene TRBD2, 5 bases. Germline CDR1 reads LNHNV; CDR2 reads YYDKDF (reference sequence). The CDR3 runs 15 residues. Trimming cost V 4 bases and J 4 bases, with 14 bases left between them. In nucleotides, the CDR3 is TGTGCCACCAGCATGGGTTCTAGCCTGTACAATGAGCAGTTCTTC. It translates to CATSMGSSLYNEQFF.

This sequence joins TRBV3-1 (or the pseudogene TRBV3-2) and TRBJ1-3; TRBD1 matches 7 bases. Germline V gene sequence: CDR1 LGHDT, CDR2 YNNKEL (reference sequence). This CDR3 has 17 residues. V lost 2 bases, J lost 3 bases, and 10 bases stayed unmatched. The DNA of the CDR3 is TGTGCCAGCAGCCAACTAGTGAGGGGGCTGAATGGAAACACCATATATTTT. It translates to CASSQLVRGLNGNTIYF.

The chain carries TRBV19 and TRBJ1-4; a possible D gene is TRBD1 (6 bases). The CDR3 length is 15 residues. Germline values: CDR1 LNHDA, CDR2 SQIVND (reference sequence). V dropped 10 bases and J dropped 4 bases, with 19 bases sitting between them. CDR3 in amino acids: CATGQTGRSNEKLFF. CDR3 DNA sequence: TGTGCCACCGGACAGACGGGAAGGAGTAATGAAAAACTGTTTTTT. The variable domain in full, completed from reference TRBV19 and TRBJ1-4, reads DGGITQSPKYLFRKEGQNVTLSCEQNLNHDAMYWYRQDPGQGLRLIYYSQIVNDFQKGDIAEGYSVSREKKESFPLTVTSAQKNPTAFYLCATGQTGRSNEKLFFGSGTQLSVL.

The chain recombines TRBV30 with TRBJ2-7; TRBD1 agrees at 8 bases. V lost 3 bases to trimming and J lost 4 bases; unmatched junction nucleotides: 5. This CDR3 is 13 amino acids long. Per the germline V gene, CDR1 is GTSNPN and CDR2 is SVGIG (reference sequence). The CDR3 is CAWSPGTGYEQYF. Here the CDR3 DNA reads TGTGCCTGGAGCCCAGGGACAGGATACGAGCAGTACTTC.

The chain has TRBV29-1 and TRBJ2-2; 11 bases are shared with TRBD2. Germline CDR1 and CDR2: SQVTM and ANQGSEA. This CDR3 spans 18 amino acids. V was pared by 3 bases and J by 4 bases, with 13 bases of the junction left unmatched. CDR3 nucleotides: TGCAGCGTTGATTTATCGGTTCAAGGACTAGCGGGCACCGGGGAGCTGTTTTTT. Translation gives CSVDLSVQGLAGTGELFF.

The chain recombines TRBV6-5 with TRBJ2-5; 11 bases map to TRBD2. This CDR3 has 15 residues. V trimming: 7 bases; J trimming: 7 bases; junction bases outside the gene matches: 11. Looked up from germline, CDR1 is MNHEY and CDR2 is SVGAGI. The CDR3 reads CASKRDLAGGGTQYF. DNA for the CDR3: TGTGCCAGCAAACGCGATCTAGCGGGGGGCGGGACCCAGTACTTC.

This clone was detected only once. The chain uses TRBV5-1 and TRBJ2-7; possible D gene TRBD2, 6 bases. Germline V gene data show CDR1 as SGHRS and CDR2 as YFSETQ. V was clipped by 4 bases and J by 2 bases, with 16 bases between them. The CDR3 sequence is 15 residues long. CDR3 sequence (DNA): TGCGCCAGCAGCAGGGACTTCCCAAGGACCTACGAGCAGTACTTC. Amino acids: CASSRDFPRTYEQYF.

This chain links TRBV11-2 with TRBJ2-2; perhaps TRBD1 as D (5 bases). Germline lookup yields CDR1 SGHAT and CDR2 FQNNGV. Trimming left V 3 bases short and J 5 bases short, with 13 bases between. The CDR3 totals 15 residues. In DNA, the CDR3 is TGTGCCAGCAGCTTTAGGGGAAGAGAAACCGGGGAGCTGTTTTTT. Translated: CASSFRGRETGELFF.

CDR3 amino acids: CASSERTGVTEAFF. Here the CDR3 DNA reads TGTGCCAGCAGTGAAAGGACAGGGGTAACTGAAGCTTTCTTT. This chain connects TRBV2 to TRBJ1-1; TRBD1 agrees at 9 bases. Germline V CDR1 and CDR2: SNHLY, FYNNEI. Trimming took 2 bases from V and 5 from J; bases not matched to a gene: 3. The CDR3 is 14 amino acids.

This chain joins TRBV19 and TRBJ1-4; TRBD1 matches 7 bases. V gave up 3 bases and J gave up 0 bases; unmatched junction bases: 10. Germline CDR1 and CDR2: LNHDA and SQIVND (reference sequence). The CDR3 runs to 18 residues. The CDR3 DNA reads TGTGCCAGTAGTATGTGGAAAAAAAGGGGGCCAACTAATGAAAAACTGTTTTTT. Translation gives CASSMWKKRGPTNEKLFF.

This sequence joins TRBV6-1 and TRBJ2-2; the D gene is possibly TRBD2 (6 bases). V was pared by 2 bases and J by 5 bases, with 12 bases between. The germline gives CDR1 MNHNS, CDR2 SASEGT. The CDR3 has 15 amino acids. The CDR3 protein is CASSEPGGATGELFF. CDR3 DNA sequence: TGTGCCAGCAGTGAACCCGGGGGAGCGACCGGGGAGCTGTTTTTT.

The chain carries TRBV6-6 and TRBJ1-3; 8 nucleotides agree with TRBD1. CDR1 is MNHNY, CDR2 SVGAGI, per germline (reference sequence). Trimming took 5 bases from V and 2 from J; bases not matched to a gene: 14. The CDR3 runs 18 residues. This chain's CDR3 is CASSLQGGSGLAGNTIYF. CDR3 nucleotide sequence: TGTGCCAGCAGTCTACAGGGGGGGTCAGGGCTGGCTGGAAACACCATATATTTT.

This chain links TRBV28 with TRBJ2-7; D ambiguous. Trimming took 7 bases from V and 6 from J, leaving 13 bases between them. Germline V gene lookup returns CDR1 MDHEN and CDR2 SYDVKM. The CDR3 extends over 12 amino acids. The chain's CDR3 is CASNLLFGEQYF. CDR3 bases: TGTGCCAGCAACTTACTCTTTGGCGAGCAGTACTTC.

The chain has TRBV6-5 and TRBJ2-1; 8 bases are a match to TRBD1. The germline gives CDR1 MNHEY, CDR2 SVGAGI. With V trimmed by 6 bases and J by 7 bases, 11 bases remained unmatched. The CDR3 is made up of 15 amino acids. The CDR3 DNA reads as TGTGCCAGCAGCCCCGGGACAGGCTCAGCTAATGAGCAGTTCTTC. Residues: CASSPGTGSANEQFF.

The chain recombines TRBV6-6 with TRBJ1-2, with a tentative D call TRBD1 (6 bases). Trimming took off 6 bases at V and 8 bases at J, with 13 bases between the two ends. Per the germline V gene, CDR1 is MNHNY and CDR2 is SVGAGI (reference sequence). The CDR3 is 12 amino acids. The CDR3 spells CASSPQGLGYTF. In nucleotides, the CDR3 is TGTGCCAGCAGCCCACAGGGCTTGGGCTACACCTTC.

CDR3 nucleotides: TGTGCCAGCAGTTTTCCGGGACAGGGGTTTCTTCAGCCCCAGCATTTT. This encodes CASSFPGQGFLQPQHF. The chain carries TRBV6-5 and TRBJ1-5, with 10 bases that match TRBD1. Looked up from germline, CDR1 is MNHEY and CDR2 is SVGAGI. The length of the CDR3 is 16 residues. V trimming: 4 bases; J trimming: 6 bases; junction bases outside the gene matches: 9.

This chain uses TRBV7-9 with TRBJ1-4, with D maybe TRBD1 (6 bases). The length of the CDR3 is 16 residues. Trimming pared 2 bases from V and 6 bases from J, leaving 16 bases between. Germline assignment: CDR1 SEHNR and CDR2 FQNEAQ (reference sequence). CDR3 amino acids: CASSLNARGTDEKLFF. CDR3 in DNA: TGTGCCAGCAGCTTAAACGCCAGGGGCACGGATGAAAAACTGTTTTTT.

The gene calls are TRBV12-3 or TRBV12-4 and TRBJ1-1, with 10 bases fitting TRBD1. CDR3 length: 13 amino acids. V trimming: 4 bases; J trimming: 8 bases; junction bases outside the gene matches: 4. The chain's CDR3 is CASSSTGGGEAFF. The CDR3, as DNA: TGTGCCAGCAGTTCGACAGGGGGCGGCGAAGCTTTCTTT.

V usage is TRBV29-1 and J usage is TRBJ1-3; D remains unclear. This CDR3 has 14 residues. V was pared by 7 bases and J by 1 base, with 14 bases between. The germline CDR1 and CDR2 sequences are SQVTM and ANQGSEA. The CDR3 sequence is CSAAGSLSGNTIYF. In DNA form, the CDR3 reads TGCAGCGCAGCGGGGAGTCTTTCTGGAAACACCATATATTTT. Full variable domain (missing parts from reference TRBV29-1 and TRBJ1-3): SAVISQKPSRDICQRGTSLTIQCQVDSQVTMMFWYRQQPGQSLTLIATANQGSEATYESGFVIDKFPISRPNLTFSTLTVSNMSPEDSSIYLCSAAGSLSGNTIYFGEGSWLTVV.